The rows below give T cell receptor beta chains drawn from one sample of a study of blood T cell repertoires in COVID-19. Data came from immunoSEQ multiplex PCR; TCRdb stores just in-frame clones and leaves some out. The profile covers under 95,000 clones, with approximately 89% appearing a single time and around 7% taken by the ten largest. Sequenced: peripheral blood. The receptors here all came from a human donor with acute or convalescent COVID-19. The donor label of this sample is uncertain. The CDR3 runs from the conserved cysteine through the conserved F or W. D genes are given only for firm matches. A row's size may be missing; if present it is once, few, many or a size class.

>TRBJ2-1|NA|TRBD2|TRBV10-3
CAISEGTSGGAYNEQFF
TGTGCCATCAGTGAAGGGACTAGCGGGGGGGCCTACAATGAGCAGTTCTTC
>TRBJ2-7|few|NA|TRBV2
CATSSGETGSTMDEQYF
TGTGCCACCTCCTCCGGTGAAACAGGTTCCACAATGGACGAGCAGTACTTC
>TRBJ2-7|NA|TRBD1|TRBV28
CASSPGTGPSEQYF
TGTGCCAGCAGTCCCGGGACAGGGCCCAGCGAGCAGTACTTC
>TRBJ2-2|NA|NA|TRBV11-2
CASSSTGSNTGELFF
TGTGCCAGCAGCTCGACAGGCTCGAACACCGGGGAGCTGTTTTTT
>TRBJ1-3|NA|TRBD1|TRBV9
CASSVGTGASLSSGNTIYF
TGTGCCAGCAGCGTAGGGACAGGGGCCTCCCTGAGCTCTGGAAACACCATATATTTT
>TRBJ1-5|NA|NA|TRBV7-9
CASSFDSSQPQHF
TGTGCCAGCAGCTTTGACAGTTCCCAGCCCCAGCATTTT
>TRBJ1-5|few|NA|TRBV19
CASSIGRLPGRQPQHF
TGTGCCAGTAGTATCGGGAGACTACCCGGGCGACAGCCCCAGCATTTT
>TRBJ1-4|NA|TRBD1|TRBV5-1
CASSLYRQGDEKLFF
TGCGCCAGCAGCTTGTATCGGCAGGGGGATGAAAAACTGTTTTTT
>TRBJ2-1|NA|TRBD1|TRBV29-1
CSAGQGGRSNEQFF
TGCAGCGCGGGACAGGGGGGTAGATCCAATGAGCAGTTCTTC
>TRBJ2-1|NA|TRBD2|TRBV7-8
CASSLLAGINEQFF
TGTGCCAGCAGCTTACTAGCGGGCATCAATGAGCAGTTCTTC
>TRBJ2-5|NA|NA|TRBV2
CASKGGEETQYF
TGTGCCAGCAAAGGCGGGGAAGAGACCCAGTACTTC
>TRBJ1-6|few|TRBD1|TRBV6-5
CASSWQGAGNSPLHF
TGTGCCAGCAGTTGGCAGGGGGCAGGAAATTCACCCCTCCACTTT
>TRBJ2-4|NA|NA|TRBV6-5
CASNTGAKNIQYF
TGTGCCAGCAATACAGGAGCCAAAAACATTCAGTACTTC
>TRBJ2-5|once|NA|TRBV28
CASSSWTKETQYF
TGTGCCAGCAGTTCATGGACTAAAGAGACCCAGTACTTC
>TRBJ2-1|NA|NA|TRBV5-1
CASSLGQGEAYNEQFF
TGCGCCAGCAGCTTGGGGCAGGGTGAAGCCTACAATGAGCAGTTCTTC
>TRBJ1-2|NA|NA|TRBV18
CASSPDSNYGYTF
TGTGCCAGCTCACCTGACAGTAACTATGGCTACACCTTC
>TRBJ2-3|NA|NA|TRBV10-3
CAIRQDTDTQYF
TGTGCCATCCGGCAGGACACAGATACGCAGTATTTT
>TRBJ2-7|NA|TRBD1|TRBV6-2/TRBV6-3
CASSFYRGPYEQYF
TGTGCCAGCAGTTTCTACAGGGGGCCTTACGAGCAGTACTTC
>TRBJ2-7|NA|TRBD2|TRBV15
CATSRGGGPYEQYF
TGTGCCACCAGCAGAGGCGGGGGGCCATACGAGCAGTACTTC
>TRBJ2-5|NA|NA|TRBV2
CASRESGETQYF
TGTGCCAGCAGGGAGTCGGGGGAGACCCAGTACTTC
>TRBJ1-4|NA|NA|TRBV3-1/TRBV3-2
CASSQVGTAFGQKFNEKLFF
TGTGCCAGCAGCCAAGTTGGGACTGCATTCGGGCAGAAGTTTAATGAAAAACTGTTTTTT
>TRBJ2-1|NA|TRBD2|TRBV10-2
CASRAGGRHNEQFF
TGCGCCAGCAGAGCGGGGGGGCGCCACAATGAGCAGTTCTTC
>TRBJ1-1|once|NA|TRBV25-1
CASSGVGRTAEAFF
TGTGCCAGCAGTGGTGTGGGGAGAACAGCTGAAGCTTTCTTT
>TRBJ2-1|NA|TRBD1|TRBV4-1
CASSQIGTGDEQFF
TGCGCCAGCAGCCAAATCGGGACAGGGGATGAGCAGTTCTTC
>TRBJ2-7|NA|TRBD1|TRBV30
CAWTPGQGAYEQYF
TGTGCCTGGACACCGGGACAGGGCGCCTACGAGCAGTACTTC
>TRBJ1-2|few|NA|TRBV11-2
CASSLQGTYGYTF
TGTGCCAGCAGCTTACAGGGGACCTATGGCTACACCTTC
>TRBJ2-1|NA|NA|TRBV28
CASSFHNGGPYNEQFF
TGTGCCAGCAGCTTCCATAACGGGGGGCCGTACAATGAGCAGTTCTTC